The entry below gives a single T cell receptor beta chain sequence along with its context. The antigen is not known. The sample is drawn from a study of CD8+ T cells in alopecia areata. In the study overall: Those treated were given oral tofacitinib at 5 to 10 mg twice daily.

As for treatment: oral pan-JAK inhibitor, 5-10 mg twice daily. Study-level findings and limits: Numerous expanded lesional clones remained in scalp and blood during tofacitinib. There was only one nonresponder, so it was unclear how baseline CD8+ expansion relates to response.

cDNA serving as the sequencing template came from extracted, reverse transcribed RNA. Assay used: immunoSEQ multiplex PCR; TCRdb lists only in-frame clones, some missing. The repertoire includes over 150,000 clones, 55% to 70% of them detected once, and approximately 3.4% sits in the top ten. The source was CD4+ T cells sorted from blood, collected at week 4, from a patient treated with tofacitinib. This TCR was recovered from a human donor with alopecia areata.

CDR3 protein: CASSLESPSNEQFF. As DNA, the CDR3 is TGCGCCAGCAGCTTGGAATCCCCAAGTAATGAGCAGTTCTTC. The chain links TRBV5-1 to TRBJ2-1; no clear D. V gave up 0 bases and J gave up 7 bases, with 11 bases separating them. The CDR3 consists of 14 residues. From germline, CDR1 is SGHRS and CDR2 YFSETQ.